The next 7 T cell receptor beta chains were all read from a single sample in a study of immune characterization of retroperitoneal liposarcoma. MiXCR, applied by TCRdb to the PCR reads, yields one record per CDR3 protein. The repertoire holds around 11,000 distinct CDR3 sequences, with roughly 28% as singletons. The sample comprised blood. These receptor sequences come from a male donor with retroperitoneal liposarcoma.

Here the CDR3 reads CASSPREGINNEQFF. The DNA of the CDR3 is TGTGCCAGCAGTCCGCGGGAGGGTATAAACAATGAGCAGTTCTTC. The rearrangement joins TRBV12-3 or TRBV12-4 to TRBJ2-5; the match to TRBD2 covers 9 bases. TRBJ2-1 matches the DNA end more closely, so the J call is doubtful. The length of the CDR3 is 15 residues.

This clonotype is medium-sized within its sample. The chain links TRBV6-1 to TRBJ2-1, with a tentative D call TRBD1 (5 bases). Trimming shortened V by 2 bases and J by 5 bases, and 13 bases separated the two germline ends. CDR3 length: 15 residues. Germline lookup yields CDR1 MNHNS and CDR2 SASEGT. In nucleotides, the CDR3 is TGTGCCAGCAGTGAAATAGACAGCCGTAACAATGAGCAGTTCTTC. Translated: CASSEIDSRNNEQFF.

This clonotype is large. The chain couples TRBV6-1 to TRBJ2-3; 10 bases are a match to TRBD2. CDR3 length: 14 amino acids. Trimming took 5 bases from V and 4 from J; bases not matched to a gene: 3. Germline V gene sequence: CDR1 MNHNS, CDR2 SASEGT. The CDR3 region is CASSLAGVPDTQYF. CDR3 sequence (DNA): TGTGCCAGCAGTCTAGCGGGGGTTCCAGATACGCAGTATTTT.

This chain links TRBV6-5 with TRBJ2-3, with TRBD1 matching 9 bases. Germline V gene data show CDR1 as MNHEY and CDR2 as SVGAGI. V shed 6 bases, J shed 1 base, and the junction held 5 bases outside the gene matches. This CDR3 has 15 residues. This CDR3 is CASSETGGRTDTQYF. The CDR3 nucleotides read TGTGCCAGCAGCGAAACAGGGGGCCGCACAGATACGCAGTATTTT.

This clonotype is classed as medium-sized. The rearrangement links TRBV5-5 to TRBJ1-1; TRBD1 is a possible D gene (5 bases). Germline assignment: CDR1 SGHKS and CDR2 YYEKEE (reference sequence). The CDR3 spans 14 residues. V lost 4 bases to trimming and J lost 4 bases, with 14 bases between them. CDR3 DNA: TGTGCCAGCAGCCCCCTGGGGGGGATCACTGAAGCTTTCTTT. This sequence encodes CASSPLGGITEAFF.

This clonotype was counted at least ten times. The CDR3 is CASSLGGGGADEQFF. The CDR3 DNA sequence: TGTGCCAGCAGCTTGGGAGGGGGGGGGGCCGATGAGCAGTTCTTC. The genes are TRBV11-3 and TRBJ2-1; D might be TRBD2 (7 bases). Trimming removed 3 bases from V and 8 bases from J, with 17 bases in between. The CDR3 loop spans 15 amino acids. Germline values: CDR1 SGHNT, CDR2 YENEEA.

This clonotype was seen a handful of times. The chain recombines TRBV6-1 with TRBJ2-2, with D perhaps TRBD2 (5 bases). Looked up from germline, CDR1 is MNHNS and CDR2 is SASEGT. The CDR3 totals 13 residues. Trimming took off 3 bases at V and 5 bases at J, with 7 bases between the two ends. DNA of the CDR3: TGTGCCAGCAGTGACGAGGGTACCGGGGAGCTGTTTTTT. Amino acids: CASSDEGTGELFF.